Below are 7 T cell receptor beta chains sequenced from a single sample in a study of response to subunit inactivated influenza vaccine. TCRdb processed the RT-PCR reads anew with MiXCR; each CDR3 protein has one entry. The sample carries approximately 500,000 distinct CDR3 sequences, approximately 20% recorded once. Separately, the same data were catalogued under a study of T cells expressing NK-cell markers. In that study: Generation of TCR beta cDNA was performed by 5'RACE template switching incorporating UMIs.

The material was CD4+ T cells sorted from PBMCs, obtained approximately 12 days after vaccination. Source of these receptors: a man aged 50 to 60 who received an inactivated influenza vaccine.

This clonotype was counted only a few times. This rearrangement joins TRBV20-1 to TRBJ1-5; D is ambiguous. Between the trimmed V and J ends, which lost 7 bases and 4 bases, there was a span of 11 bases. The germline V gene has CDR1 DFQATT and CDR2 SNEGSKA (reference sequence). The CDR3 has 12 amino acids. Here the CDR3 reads CSVGRLNQPQHF. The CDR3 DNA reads TGCAGTGTAGGCAGGTTAAATCAGCCCCAGCATTTT.

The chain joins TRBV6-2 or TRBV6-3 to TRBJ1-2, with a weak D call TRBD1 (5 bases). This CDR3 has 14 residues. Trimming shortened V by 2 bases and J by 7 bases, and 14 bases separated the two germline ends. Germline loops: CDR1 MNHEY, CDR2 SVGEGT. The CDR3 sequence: CASSYTPWGRGYTF. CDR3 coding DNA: TGTGCCAGCAGTTACACTCCGTGGGGACGTGGCTACACCTTC.

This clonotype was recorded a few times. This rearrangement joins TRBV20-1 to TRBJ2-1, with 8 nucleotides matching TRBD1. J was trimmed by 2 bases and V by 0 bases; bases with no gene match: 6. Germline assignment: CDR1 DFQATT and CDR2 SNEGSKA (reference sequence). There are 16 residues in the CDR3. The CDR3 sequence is CSARDPGTGAYNEQFF. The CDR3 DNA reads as TGCAGTGCTAGAGATCCTGGGACAGGCGCCTACAATGAGCAGTTCTTC.

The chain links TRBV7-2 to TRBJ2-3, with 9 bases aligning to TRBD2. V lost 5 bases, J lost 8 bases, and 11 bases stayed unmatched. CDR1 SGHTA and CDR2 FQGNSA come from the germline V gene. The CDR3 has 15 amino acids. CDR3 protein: CASSPRALAGLTQYF. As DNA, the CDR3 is TGTGCCAGCAGCCCCAGGGCGCTAGCGGGACTTACGCAGTATTTT.

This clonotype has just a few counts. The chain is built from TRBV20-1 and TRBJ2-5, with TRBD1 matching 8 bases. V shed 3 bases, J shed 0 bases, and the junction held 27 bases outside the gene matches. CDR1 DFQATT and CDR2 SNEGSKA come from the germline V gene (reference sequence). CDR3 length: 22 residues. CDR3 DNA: TGCAGTGCTAGCACTCAGGGGGCAGCGGTCGCCGGGGGACCGATGTACCAAGAGACCCAGTACTTC. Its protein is CSASTQGAAVAGGPMYQETQYF.

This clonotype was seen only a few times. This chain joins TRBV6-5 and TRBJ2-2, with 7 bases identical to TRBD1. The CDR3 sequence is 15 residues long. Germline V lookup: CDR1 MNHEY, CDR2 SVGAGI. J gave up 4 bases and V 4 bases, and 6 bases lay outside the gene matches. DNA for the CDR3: TGTGCCAGCAGTTCATGGGCAGGGGGCACCGGGGAGCTGTTTTTT. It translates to CASSSWAGGTGELFF.

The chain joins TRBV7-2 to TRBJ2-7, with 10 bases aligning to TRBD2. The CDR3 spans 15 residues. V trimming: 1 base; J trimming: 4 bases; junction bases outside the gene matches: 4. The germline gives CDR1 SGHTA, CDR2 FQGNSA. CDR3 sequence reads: CASSLESGRGYEQYF. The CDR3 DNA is TGTGCCAGCAGCTTAGAGAGCGGGAGGGGTTACGAGCAGTACTTC. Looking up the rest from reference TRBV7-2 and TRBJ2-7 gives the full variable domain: GAGVSQSPSNKVTEKGKDVELRCDPISGHTALYWYRQSLGQGLEFLIYFQGNSAPDKSGLPSDRFSAERTGGSVSTLTIQRTQQEDSAVYLCASSLESGRGYEQYFGPGTRLTVT.